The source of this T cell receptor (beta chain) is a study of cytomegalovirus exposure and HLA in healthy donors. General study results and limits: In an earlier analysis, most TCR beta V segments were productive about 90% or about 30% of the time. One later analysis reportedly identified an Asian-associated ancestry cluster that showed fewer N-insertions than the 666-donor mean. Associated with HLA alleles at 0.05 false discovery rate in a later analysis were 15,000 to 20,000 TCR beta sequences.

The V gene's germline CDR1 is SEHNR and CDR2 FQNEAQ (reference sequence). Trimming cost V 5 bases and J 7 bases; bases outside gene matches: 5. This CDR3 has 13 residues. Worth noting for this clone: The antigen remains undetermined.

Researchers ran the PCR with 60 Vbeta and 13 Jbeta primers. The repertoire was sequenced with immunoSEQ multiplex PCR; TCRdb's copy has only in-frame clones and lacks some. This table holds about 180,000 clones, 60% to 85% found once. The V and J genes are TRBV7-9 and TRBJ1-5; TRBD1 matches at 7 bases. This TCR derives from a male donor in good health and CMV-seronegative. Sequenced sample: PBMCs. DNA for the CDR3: TGTGCCAGCAGCCTGAACAGGGGCCAGCCCCAGCATTTT. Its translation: CASSLNRGQPQHF. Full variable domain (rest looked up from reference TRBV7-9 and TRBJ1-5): DTGVSQNPRHKITKRGQNVTFRCDPISEHNRLYWYRQTLGQGPEFLTYFQNEAQLEKSRLLSDRFSAERPKGSFSTLEIQRTEQGDSAMYLCASSLNRGQPQHFGDGTRLSIL.